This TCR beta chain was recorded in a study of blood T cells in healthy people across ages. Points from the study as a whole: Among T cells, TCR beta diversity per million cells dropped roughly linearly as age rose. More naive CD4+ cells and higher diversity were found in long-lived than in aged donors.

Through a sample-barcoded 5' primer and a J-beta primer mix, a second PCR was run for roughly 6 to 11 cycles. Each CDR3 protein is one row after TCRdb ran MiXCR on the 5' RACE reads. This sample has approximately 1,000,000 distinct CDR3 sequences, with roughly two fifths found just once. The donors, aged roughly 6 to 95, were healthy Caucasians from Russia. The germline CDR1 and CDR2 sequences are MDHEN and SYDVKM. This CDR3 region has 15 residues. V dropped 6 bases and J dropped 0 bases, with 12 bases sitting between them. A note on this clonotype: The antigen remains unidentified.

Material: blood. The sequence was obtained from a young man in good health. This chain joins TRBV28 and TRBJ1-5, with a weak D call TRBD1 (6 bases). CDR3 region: CASRGTPNSNQPQHF. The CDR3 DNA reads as TGTGCCAGCAGAGGGACACCAAATAGCAATCAGCCCCAGCATTTT.